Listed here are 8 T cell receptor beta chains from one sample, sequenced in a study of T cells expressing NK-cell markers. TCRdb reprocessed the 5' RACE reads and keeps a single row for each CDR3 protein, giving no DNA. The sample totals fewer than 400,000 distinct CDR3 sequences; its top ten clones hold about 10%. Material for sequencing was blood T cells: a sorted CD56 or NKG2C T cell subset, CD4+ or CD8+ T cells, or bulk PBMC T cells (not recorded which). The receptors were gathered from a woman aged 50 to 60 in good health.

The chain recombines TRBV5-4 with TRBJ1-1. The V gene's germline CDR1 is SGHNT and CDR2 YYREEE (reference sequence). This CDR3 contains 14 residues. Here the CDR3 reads CASRGDGEVTEAFF.

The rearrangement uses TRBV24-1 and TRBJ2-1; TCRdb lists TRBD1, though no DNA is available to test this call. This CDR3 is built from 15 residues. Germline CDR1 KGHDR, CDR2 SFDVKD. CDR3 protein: CATSDLETTPDEQFF.

The CDR3 sequence is CASRIKGSNQPQHF. V gene TRBV12-3 or TRBV12-4 combines with J gene TRBJ1-5. The CDR3 covers 14 residues.

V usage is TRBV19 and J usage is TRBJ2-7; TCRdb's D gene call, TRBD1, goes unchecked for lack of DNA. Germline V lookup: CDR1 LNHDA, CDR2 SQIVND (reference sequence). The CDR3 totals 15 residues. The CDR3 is CASRNGQGPGYEQYF.

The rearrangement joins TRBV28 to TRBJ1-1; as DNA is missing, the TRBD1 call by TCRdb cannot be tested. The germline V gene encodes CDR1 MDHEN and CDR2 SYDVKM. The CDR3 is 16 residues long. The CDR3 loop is CASSFEGWDRDTEAFF.

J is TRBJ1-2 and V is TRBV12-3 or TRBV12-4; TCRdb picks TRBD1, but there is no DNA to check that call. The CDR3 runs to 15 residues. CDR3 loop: CASSPGTGPNYGYTF.

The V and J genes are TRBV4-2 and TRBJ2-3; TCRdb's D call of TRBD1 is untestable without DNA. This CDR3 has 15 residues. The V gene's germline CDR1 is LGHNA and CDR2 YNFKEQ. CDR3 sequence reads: CASSPRTLLGDTQYF.

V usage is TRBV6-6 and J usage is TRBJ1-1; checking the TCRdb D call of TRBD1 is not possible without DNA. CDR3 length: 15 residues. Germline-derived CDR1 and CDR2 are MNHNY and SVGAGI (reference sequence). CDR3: CASTTGAGGRTEAFF.